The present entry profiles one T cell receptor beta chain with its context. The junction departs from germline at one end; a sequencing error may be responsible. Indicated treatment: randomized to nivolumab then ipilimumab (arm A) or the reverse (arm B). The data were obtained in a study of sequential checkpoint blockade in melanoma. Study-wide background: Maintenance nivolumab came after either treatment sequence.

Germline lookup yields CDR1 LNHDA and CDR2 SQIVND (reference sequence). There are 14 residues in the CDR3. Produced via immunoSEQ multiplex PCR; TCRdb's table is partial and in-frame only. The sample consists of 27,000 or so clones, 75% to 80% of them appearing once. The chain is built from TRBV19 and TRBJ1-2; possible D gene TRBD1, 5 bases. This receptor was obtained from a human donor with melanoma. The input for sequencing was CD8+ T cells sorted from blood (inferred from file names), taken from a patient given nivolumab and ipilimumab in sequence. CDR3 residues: CASSIAGSNYGHTF. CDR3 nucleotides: TGTGCCAGTAGTATAGCAGGGTCTAACTATGGCCACACCTTC.